This T cell receptor (beta chain) was captured in a study of T-cell memory formation after mild COVID-19. TCRdb fed the 5' RACE reads into MiXCR, producing one record per CDR3 protein. The table shows under 400,000 distinct CDR3 sequences, with about 21% occurring only once. This sequence originates from an adult woman who had mild COVID-19 (a few samples of this study predate the infection). Cell type and time point are not known. Specimen: PBMCs or a T cell subset sorted from them (not recorded which).

The CDR3 loop is CASSLRGQANTEAFF. CDR3 DNA sequence: TGTGCCAGCAGCTTACGAGGGCAGGCGAACACTGAAGCTTTCTTT. The V and J genes are TRBV7-6 and TRBJ1-1; D not resolved. Between the trimmed V and J ends, which lost 2 bases and 1 base, there was a span of 11 bases. The CDR3 sequence is 15 residues long. Germline CDR1 and CDR2: SGHVS and FNYEAQ.